A selection of T cell receptor beta chains follows, all from one sample in a study of blood T cell repertoires in COVID-19. TCRdb keeps only in-frame clones here, not all; method: immunoSEQ multiplex PCR. There are about 130,000 clones in the sample; approximately 85% occur only once, and more than 10% lies in the top ten. Sequencing was done on a sample of peripheral blood. These TCRs come from a human donor in a cohort sampled during active COVID-19. CDR3s include the opening cysteine and the closing phenylalanine or tryptophan. D genes are given only for firm matches.

CDR3 length | V gene | D gene | CDR3 protein
16 | TRBV7-2 | - | CASRRGSRPTTDTQYF
13 | TRBV15 | TRBD1 | CATSRTGNQPQHF
15 | TRBV6-4 | TRBD2 | CATSPLAGGLDTQYF
14 | TRBV25-1 | - | CASSETGIGEKLFF
15 | TRBV10-3 | TRBD2 | CAISELARSSYEQYF
15 | TRBV19 | TRBD2 | CASSLLAGGYNEQFF
13 | TRBV7-3 | - | CASSSDRFNEQFF
15 | TRBV27 | TRBD2 | CASSAQTSGTPEQYF
13 | TRBV5-1 | - | CASSSTGNSPLHF
14 | TRBV2 | - | CASTTEGGADTQYF
14 | TRBV19 | - | CASSEGRMNTEAFF
10 | TRBV30 | - | CAWGKRRAFF
13 | TRBV12-3/TRBV12-4 | - | CASSFMSNYEQYF
16 | TRBV4-2 | - | CASSQVPVQGTDTQYF
13 | TRBV7-2 | - | CASSLGGLGTQYF
17 | TRBV19 | TRBD2 | CASSPQSAGGSPDTQYF
15 | TRBV7-8 | TRBD1 | CASSLQTGAYNEQFF